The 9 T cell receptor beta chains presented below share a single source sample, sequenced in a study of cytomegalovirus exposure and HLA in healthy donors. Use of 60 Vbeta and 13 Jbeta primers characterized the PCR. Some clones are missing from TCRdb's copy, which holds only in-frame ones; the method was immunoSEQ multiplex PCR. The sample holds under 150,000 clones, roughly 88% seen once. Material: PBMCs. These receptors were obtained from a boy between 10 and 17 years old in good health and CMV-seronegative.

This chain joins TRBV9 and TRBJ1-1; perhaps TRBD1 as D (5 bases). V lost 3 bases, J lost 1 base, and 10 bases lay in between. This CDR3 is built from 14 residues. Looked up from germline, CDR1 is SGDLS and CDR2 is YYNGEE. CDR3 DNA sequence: TGTGCCAGCAGCGCAAAGACAGCGAACACTGAAGCTTTCTTT. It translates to CASSAKTANTEAFF.

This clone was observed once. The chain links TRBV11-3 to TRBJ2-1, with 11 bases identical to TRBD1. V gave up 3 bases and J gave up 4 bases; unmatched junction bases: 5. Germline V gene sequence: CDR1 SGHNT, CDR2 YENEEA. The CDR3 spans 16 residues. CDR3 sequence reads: CASSLSGTGGYNEQFF. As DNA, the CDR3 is TGTGCCAGCAGCTTGTCCGGGACAGGGGGGTACAATGAGCAGTTCTTC.

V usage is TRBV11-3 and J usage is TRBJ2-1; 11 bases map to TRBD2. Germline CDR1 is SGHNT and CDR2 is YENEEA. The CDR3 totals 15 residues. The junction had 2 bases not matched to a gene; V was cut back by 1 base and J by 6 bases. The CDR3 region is CASSLGLAGLNEQFF. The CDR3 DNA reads TGTGCCAGCAGCTTAGGACTAGCGGGACTCAATGAGCAGTTCTTC.

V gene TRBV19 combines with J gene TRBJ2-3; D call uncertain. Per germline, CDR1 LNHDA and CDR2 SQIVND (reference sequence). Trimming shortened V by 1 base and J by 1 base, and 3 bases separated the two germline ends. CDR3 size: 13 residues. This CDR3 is CASSIGGTDTQYF. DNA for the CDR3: TGTGCCAGTAGTATAGGCGGCACAGATACGCAGTATTTT.

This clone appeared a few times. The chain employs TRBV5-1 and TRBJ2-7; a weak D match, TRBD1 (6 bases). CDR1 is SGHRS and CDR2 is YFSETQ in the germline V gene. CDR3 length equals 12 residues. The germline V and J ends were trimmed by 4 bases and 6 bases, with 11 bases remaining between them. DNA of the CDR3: TGCGCCAGCAGCGATACAGGGCCCGAGCAGTACTTC. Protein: CASSDTGPEQYF.

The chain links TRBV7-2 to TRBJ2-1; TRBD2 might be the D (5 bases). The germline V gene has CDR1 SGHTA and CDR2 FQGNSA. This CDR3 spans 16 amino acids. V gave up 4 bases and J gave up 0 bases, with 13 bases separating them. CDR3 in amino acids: CASSSVSGGSYNEQFF. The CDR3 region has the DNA TGTGCCAGCAGCTCCGTGAGCGGAGGCTCCTACAATGAGCAGTTCTTC.

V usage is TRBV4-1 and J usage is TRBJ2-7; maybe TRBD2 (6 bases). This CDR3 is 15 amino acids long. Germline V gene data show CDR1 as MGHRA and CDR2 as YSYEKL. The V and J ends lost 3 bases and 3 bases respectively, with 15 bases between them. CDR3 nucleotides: TGCGCCAGCAGCCACCCCGGGACTGGCGGCTACGAGCAGTACTTC. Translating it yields CASSHPGTGGYEQYF.

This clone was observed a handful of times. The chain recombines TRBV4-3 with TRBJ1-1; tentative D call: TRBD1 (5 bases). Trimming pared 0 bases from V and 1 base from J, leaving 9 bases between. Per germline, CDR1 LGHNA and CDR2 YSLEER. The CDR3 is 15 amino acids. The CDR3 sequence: CASSQDRQGNTEAFF. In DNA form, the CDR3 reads TGCGCCAGCAGCCAAGATCGTCAGGGGAACACTGAAGCTTTCTTT.

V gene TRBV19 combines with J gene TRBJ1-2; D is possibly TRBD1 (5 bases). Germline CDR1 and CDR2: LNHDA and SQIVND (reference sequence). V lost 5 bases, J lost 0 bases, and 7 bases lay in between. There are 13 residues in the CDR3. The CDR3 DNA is TGTGCCAGTAGTTGGGGGGCTAACTATGGCTACACCTTC. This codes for CASSWGANYGYTF.